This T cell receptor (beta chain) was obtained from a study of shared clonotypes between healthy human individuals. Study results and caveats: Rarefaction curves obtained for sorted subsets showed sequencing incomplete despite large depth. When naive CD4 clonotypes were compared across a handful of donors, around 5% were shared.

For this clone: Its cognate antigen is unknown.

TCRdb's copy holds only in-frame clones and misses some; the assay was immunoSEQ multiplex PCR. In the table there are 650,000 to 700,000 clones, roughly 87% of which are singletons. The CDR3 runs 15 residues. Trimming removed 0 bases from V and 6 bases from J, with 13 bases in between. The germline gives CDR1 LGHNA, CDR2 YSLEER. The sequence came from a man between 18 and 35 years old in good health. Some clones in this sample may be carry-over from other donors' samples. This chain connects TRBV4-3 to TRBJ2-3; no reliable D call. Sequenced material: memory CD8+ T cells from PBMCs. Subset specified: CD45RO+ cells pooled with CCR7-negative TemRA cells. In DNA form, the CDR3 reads TGCGCCAGCAGCCAAGATGGAAGTAGCTGGGATACGCAGTATTTT. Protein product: CASSQDGSSWDTQYF.